This TCR beta chain derives from a study of blood T cell repertoires in COVID-19. In the original workflow: Amplified reference gene primers provided the basis for estimating nucleated cell counts. The repertoire was sequenced with immunoSEQ multiplex PCR; TCRdb's copy has only in-frame clones and lacks some. Clone size and V and J calls were adopted from that table, with D and trimming inferred from the DNA. The sample has 70,000 or so clones; around 75% are singletons. CDR3 length equals 15 residues. The V gene lost 3 bases and the J gene lost 4 bases, with 15 bases spanning the gap. Germline V gives CDR1 SGHVS, CDR2 FQNEAQ.

This chain joins TRBV7-8 and TRBJ1-1; weak D call: TRBD1 (5 bases). This TCR derives from a man between 65 and 79 years old with acute or convalescent COVID-19. The source material was peripheral blood. The DNA of the CDR3 is TGTGCCAGCAGCTTCACCGGGACTCAAGTCACTGAAGCTTTCTTT. It yields the protein CASSFTGTQVTEAFF.